Here is one T cell receptor beta chain with its context. The antigen it recognizes is unknown. The input lacks base qualities; no much larger clone sits a single base away. This sample was taken from a study of shared clonotypes between healthy human individuals (dated by TCRdb to about 2020). Broadly, across the study: The cohort included three men and a couple of women between 18 and 49 years of age. Per donor, three plates each were used for CD4 naive and CD4 memory, two for CD8 naive, and one for CD8 memory. To estimate repertoire size and how much clonotype sharing occurs between individuals, the study deeply sequenced the blood TCR repertoires of five healthy adults. Libraries were prepared and TCR repertoires were sequenced by different laboratories using diverse techniques, in order to increase sequencing depth and limit assay-specific biases. Each donor's leukapheresis produced roughly between about 0.8 and 10 billion PBMCs. Findings and caveats that apply to the study as a whole: Pairwise subsampling indicated that sequencing depth was expected to affect the degree of clonotype sharing among donors. Sampling was limited to blood, and TCR repertoires in tissue likely differ from TCR repertoires in blood. Higher generation probabilities were observed for clonotypes shared by all four sorted-subset donors than for non-shared clonotypes. Across a few donors, approximately 5% of naive CD4, 3.5% of naive CD8, approximately 2.5% of memory CD4, and approximately 0.4% of memory CD8 clonotypes were shared. Even with the large sequencing depth, rarefaction of the sorted-subset datasets indicated that sequencing was incomplete. Because the study included only a small number of donors, the genetic and exposure-history diversity represented was limited. Naive subsets generally had larger estimated clonotype richness than memory subsets.

The germline V gene specifies WSHSY as CDR1 and SAAADI as CDR2. Ends trimmed: V by 10 bases, J by 3 bases; bases unmatched to a gene: 7. The CDR3 numbers 14 residues from cysteine through phenylalanine. Kept here is only the CDR3 DNA, which spans 42 bases and is read in frame from base 1. The donors were healthy, HIV-negative adults who had no recently reported acute infections or vaccinations. Every donor was a Caucasian adult residing in Nashville, Tennessee, USA. CD4+ T cells were enriched by magnetic negative selection; naive cells were then positively selected on CD45RA, and the negative fraction formed the memory subset. After blood collection by leukapheresis, PBMCs were isolated using Ficoll-Histopaque density gradient centrifugation and then cryopreserved in the vapor phase of liquid nitrogen. Analytical flow cytometry was used to check the purity and quantity of every magnetically sorted T cell population. Each sorted fraction had its genomic DNA isolated and then quantified by UV absorbance on a Nanodrop 2000c.

TCR CDR3 regions were amplified from genomic DNA by multiplex PCR using the deep immunoSEQ assay. Extracted genomic DNA from each cell subset was spread evenly across all wells of several immunoSEQ 96-well plates, with each plate serving as a replicate. Each replicate PCR for sorted subsets received roughly 0.2 ug genomic DNA, equal to tens of thousands of T cell genomes. Purified libraries were measured with a Qubit 3.0 fluorometer, size-checked on a Bioanalyzer 2100, and measured again with the KAPA Library Quantification kit. Every immunoSEQ 96-well plate was sequenced on a dedicated single-read 150-cycle Illumina NextSeq 550 flow cell. Per the original workflow: Because the immunoSEQ output held only junctional sequences and lacked quality scores, the filtering could not match the filtering applied to full-length reads. To assign V/J genes and CDR3, sequences were annotated against IMGT germline references using PyIR, a Python wrapper for IgBLAST v1.9. Reads were filtered out if the reads had weak V/J assignments (E-value above 1e-6), no CDR3, stop codons, out-of-frame junctions, or ambiguous translated residues. V3J clonotypes were defined as sequences sharing an identical inferred V gene, J gene, and CDR3 amino acid sequence. The percentage overlap between two repertoires was calculated by dividing the number of shared unique clonotypes by the size of the smaller repertoire. Three approaches were used to assess repertoire richness: RTK rarefaction, the Chao1 estimator, and Recon v2.1 estimates of unobserved clonotypes. Generation probabilities for all TCRbeta clonotypes obtained by the gDNA method from a handful of donors were computed using OLGA. This immuneACCESS table, as held by TCRdb, lists in-frame sequences with V and J called but not all clones. Of the missing ones, under half trace to an unresolved V gene in checked studies; the others have no known cause. That table supplies the V and J calls and clone size; D and trimming were determined from the DNA. The sample yields 2 million to 3 million clones; roughly 93% were counted once. 0.36% of the sample rests with the top ten.

The TCR was taken from a man between 18 and 29 years old in good health. Some clones in this sample may be carry-over from other donors' samples. Source material: naive CD4+ T cells from PBMCs. The sample's cell subset or site label, in plain terms: CD45RA+ positively selected. The V and J genes are TRBV10-2 and TRBJ1-2; 11 bases in between match TRBD1. This receptor carries the CDR3 CATLGQGADYGYTF. The DNA sequence is TGCGCCACCCTAGGACAGGGGGCGGACTATGGCTACACCTTC.